This TCR beta chain is drawn from a study of graft-versus-host responses after intestinal transplantation (TCRdb year 2021). Describing the broader study: The transplants that recipients got were multivisceral, liver-intestinal, or isolated intestinal. Instead of going to the commercial service, samples from a few later patients were sequenced in-house on an Illumina MiSeq and processed with MiXCR. A cohort of 24 intestinal transplant recipients, including one retransplant, was enrolled, and a few patients lacking pretransplant specimens were excluded. To identify alloreactive clones, pre-transplant mixed lymphocyte reaction products were sequenced and compared with unstimulated pre-transplant donor and recipient T cells. After intestinal transplantation, graft-versus-host and host-versus-graft alloreactive T cell clones in the graft, circulation and bone marrow were tracked using bulk TCR-beta CDR3 sequencing. Every recipient was given anti-thymocyte globulin induction, followed by approximately 3 years of maintenance tacrolimus and steroids. A peak of at least 4% donor T cells among recipient peripheral blood mononuclear cells was the definition used for donor T cell macrochimerism.

The label giving this sample's time point can be read as: cells obtained before transplantation from donor or recipient. CD3+CD4+ and CD3+CD8+ populations were FACS-sorted from unstimulated pre-transplant donor and recipient cells taken from spleen or lymph nodes. The library was prepared using the immunoSEQ multiplex PCR assay. For most patients, genomic DNA was isolated with the Qiagen DNeasy Blood and Tissue Kit and sent frozen to Adaptive Biotechnologies for TCR sequencing. High-throughput TCR-beta CDR3 sequencing of genomic DNA from most patients was performed by Adaptive Biotechnologies. The published analysis was carried out like this. Adaptive's ImmunoSEQ software supplied the TCR sequencing data for 15 to 20 patients, while MiXCR and VDJtools were used to process a few other patients. To correct CD4 versus CD8 sorting errors, sequences present in both subsets at a frequency ratio below 5:1 were removed. CDR3 nucleotide sequences shared between donor and recipient were removed because the origin of such sequences could not be assigned. At least 2-fold expansion over unstimulated cells and a minimum CFSE-low frequency of 0.002% (template counts) or 0.001% (read counts) were required for clones to be classified as alloreactive. Mappable clones were those detected in sequenced pre-transplant spleen, lymph node, or MLR CFSE-low populations of the donor or recipient. Cumulative frequency of alloreactive clones was calculated as a percentage of all sequences weighted by copy number. The clones in this table, taken by TCRdb from immuneACCESS, are in-frame only. Not every clone is retained; where verified, under half of the shortfall comes from an unresolved V gene, and the cause of the rest is unknown. That table furnishes V, J and clone size, whereas the DNA furnished D and trimming. The sample data list approximately 80,000 clones, and approximately 88% of these were observed just once. The ten biggest clones cover less than 0.4% of the sample.

Results the study describes overall, beyond this receptor: Early after transplant, declines in HvG clones were associated with peak levels of circulating GvH clones. The relatively low number and heterogeneity of intestinal transplant patients limited the conclusions. GvH clones were detected in recipient bone marrow, and some of these GvH clones were observed earlier in ileal mucosa or blood, consistent with an intestinal mucosal origin. In patients with donor T cell macrochimerism, the allografts had high GvH to HvG T cell clonal ratios.

V was cut back by 2 bases and J by 0 bases, leaving a gap of 8 bases between them. CDR1 and CDR2 (SGHRS, YFSETQ) derive from the germline V gene. Measured from the cysteine to the phenylalanine, the CDR3 is 14 residues long. Only the CDR3 part of the read is kept: 42 bases, read in frame from the first base. Note on this clone: Its cognate antigen has yet to be identified. Base qualities are not provided; no much larger clone lies one nucleotide away.

The chain is assembled from TRBV5-1 and TRBJ1-1; TRBD1 is a possible D gene, resting on 5 matching bases. The specimen comprised unstimulated CD4+ T cells sorted from spleen or lymph node cells, sampled before intestinal transplant. This TCR derives from a human donor who received an intestinal transplant. The CDR3 protein: CASSFNRMNTEAFF. The base sequence is TGCGCCAGCAGCTTCAACAGGATGAACACTGAAGCTTTCTTT.